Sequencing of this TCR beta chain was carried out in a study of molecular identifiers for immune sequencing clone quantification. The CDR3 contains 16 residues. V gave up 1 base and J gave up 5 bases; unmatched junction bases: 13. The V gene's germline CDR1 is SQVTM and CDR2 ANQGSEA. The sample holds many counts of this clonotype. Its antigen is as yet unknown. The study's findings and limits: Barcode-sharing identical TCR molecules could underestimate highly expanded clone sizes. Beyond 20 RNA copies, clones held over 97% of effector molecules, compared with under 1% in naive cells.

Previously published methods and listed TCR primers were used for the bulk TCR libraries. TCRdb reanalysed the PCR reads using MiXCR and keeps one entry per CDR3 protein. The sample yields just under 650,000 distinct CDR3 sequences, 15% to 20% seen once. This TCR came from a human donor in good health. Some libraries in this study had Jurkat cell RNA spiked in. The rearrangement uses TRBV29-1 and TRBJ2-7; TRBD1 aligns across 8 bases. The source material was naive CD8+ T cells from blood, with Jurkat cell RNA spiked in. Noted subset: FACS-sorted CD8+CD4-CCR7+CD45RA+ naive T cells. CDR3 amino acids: CSVEGEQGVRANEQYF. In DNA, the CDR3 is TGCAGCGTTGAAGGAGAACAGGGGGTCCGAGCTAACGAGCAGTACTTC.